This T cell receptor beta chain was captured by sequencing in a study of beta chain features in type 1 diabetes. Notes on the study in general: Researchers report that Type 1 diabetes patients had moderately but significantly shorter TCRB CDR3s across all four CD4+ subsets. The study left unresolved whether HLA type influences TCRB rearrangement.

V gave up 1 base and J gave up 7 bases, with 11 bases separating them. The V gene's germline CDR1 is SGHVS and CDR2 FQNEAQ. The CDR3 is made up of 15 amino acids. There are a few counts of this clone. What it binds is not known. Reverse transcribing all isolated RNA meant expressed TCRB transcripts were sequenced. The assay was immunoSEQ multiplex PCR, and TCRdb's table has in-frame clones only and misses some. The table shows more than 100,000 clones, with about 17% occurring only once. The collection from each donor was one heparinised blood draw averaging roughly 100 mL. The authors sorted CD4+ naive, central memory, regulatory and stem cell-like memory cells via CD45RO/CCR7/CD25/CD127/CD95/CD27. The purity of all sorted populations exceeded 95%.

The J gene is TRBJ1-6, the V gene TRBV7-8, with D unresolved. The sequence came from a young man with type 1 diabetes. The sequenced sample was central memory CD4+ T cells from blood. CDR3 amino acids: CASSLVAGINSPLHF. The CDR3 DNA follows: TGTGCCAGCAGCTTAGTCGCGGGGATCAATTCACCCCTCCACTTT.